Described below is a single T cell receptor (beta chain) sequence and its context. Its recognized antigen is unknown. There are no base qualities to consult, and no much larger clone falls within one base. The cysteine opens and the phenylalanine closes a CDR3 of 15 amino acids. The retained sequence is limited to the CDR3, 45 bases, with the frame set at the first base. The germline V gene (reference sequence) supplies CDR1 SEHNR and CDR2 FQNEAQ. Trimming removed 5 bases from V and 5 bases from J; the gene matches leave 9 bases unexplained. This entry is derived from a study of T cell responses to AZD1222 COVID-19 vaccine (dated by TCRdb to 2020 to 2022). Background for the entire study: AZD1222 recipients with second doses at about 4 weeks or about 12 weeks were pooled, because spike-specific TCR depth and breadth did not differ between schedules. A total of 240 or so trial participants underwent TCR sequencing, of whom more than 200 had received two doses of AZD1222 and 26 had received two doses of the MenACWY control vaccine. Trial participants were enrolled by age into 18-55, 56-69 and 70-plus year subgroups, with around 150, 28 and 57 TCR-sequenced participants respectively.

Broader findings and caveats from the paper: No day 14 peak-response samples were available, so repertoires were characterized only after the peak T cell response. Conclusions about previously exposed vaccinees are limited, since just a handful of AZD1222 recipients were seropositive for SARS-CoV-2 at baseline. Epitopes outside the regions mutated in the B.1.351 and B.1.1.7 variants were reportedly recognized by nearly half of the unique spike-specific TCRs. The 56-69-year group was small, and its depth increase did not reach significance, likely because of low power. Participants were mostly white British, with more females than males. The authors suggested clonal diversity may have been underestimated. Vaccine-associated CD4 TCRs spanned the whole spike protein, with dominant responses in regions 160-218 and 743-854. After two AZD1222 doses, spike-specific TCR breadth and depth were significantly higher than at day 0 and than in MenACWY recipients.

The CDR3 regions of human TCRbeta chains were analyzed by immunosequencing. Processing in the source paper ran as follows. Repertoire TCRs were checked for matches against a reference library of SARS-CoV-2-specific TCRs that had been generated using the MIRA antigen-specificity platform. Breadth was defined as the fraction of unique TCRs that were SARS-CoV-2-associated. Depth was defined as the fraction of total T cells that were SARS-CoV-2-associated. Using the MIRA data, each spike-specific TCR was mapped to the spike region that the TCR reacts to and placed in a CD4 or CD8 class. Log10-transformed breadth and depth values were compared by one-way ANOVA with Sidak's multiple comparisons tests. TCRdb limited this immuneACCESS table to in-frame rearrangements with V and J called. A share of clones is missing; checked studies link under half to unresolved V genes, and the rest is unexplained. V, J and clone size reflect that table, while D and trimming were determined from the DNA. This sample is represented by approximately 110,000 clones; approximately 88% of them were singletons. Jointly, the top ten make up around 4% of the sample.

Taken with the paper, the label for time point translates to: baseline before first vaccination. Vaccinee samples were obtained from the UK trials COV001 and COV002, which included a single-blind randomized controlled phase 2/3 trial of AZD1222 (ChAdOx1 nCoV-19) in healthy adults. For TCRbeta chain sequencing, PBMC samples were collected from trial participants at day 0 and at day 28 after the second dose. The specimen was peripheral blood, collected on day 0 of AZD1222 vaccination. The chain was built from TRBV7-9 and TRBJ2-5; 9 of the junction bases match TRBD2. The sequence was collected from an adult in good health. The DNA sequence is as follows: TGTGCCAGCAGCACCTATAGCGGGGGAGGGGAGACCCAGTACTTC. Its translation reads: CASSTYSGGGETQYF.